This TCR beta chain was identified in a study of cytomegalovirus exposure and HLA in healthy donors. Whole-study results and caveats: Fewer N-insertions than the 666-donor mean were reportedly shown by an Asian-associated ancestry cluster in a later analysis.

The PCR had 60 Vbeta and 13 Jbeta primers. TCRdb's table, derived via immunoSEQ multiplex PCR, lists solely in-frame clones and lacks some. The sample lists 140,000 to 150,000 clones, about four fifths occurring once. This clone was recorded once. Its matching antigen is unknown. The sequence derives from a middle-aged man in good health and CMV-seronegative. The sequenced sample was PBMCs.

The CDR3 sequence is CASSYGRAGTEAFF. DNA of the CDR3: TGTGCCAGCAGTTACGGCAGGGCGGGAACTGAAGCTTTCTTT. The chain uses TRBV6-5 and TRBJ1-1; the D gene is possibly TRBD1 (5 bases). The germline V gene has CDR1 MNHEY and CDR2 SVGAGI. Trimming removed 2 bases at V and 5 bases at J, with 12 bases between. The CDR3 runs 14 residues.